Presented here are 17 T cell receptor beta chains from one specimen sequenced in a study of T cells after yellow fever vaccination. Using its own MiXCR run on the 5' RACE reads, TCRdb lists one record per CDR3 protein. The sample carries 450,000 to 650,000 distinct CDR3 sequences, 21% recorded once. The sample in question was PBMCs, obtained approximately 22 days after the first yellow fever vaccination. These receptors all come from a man aged 18 to 29 who received the YFV17D yellow fever vaccine.

This sequence joins TRBV7-3 and TRBJ2-6; 8 bases match TRBD1. V lost 2 bases, J lost 0 bases, and 6 bases stayed unmatched. Germline CDR1 SGHTA, CDR2 FQGTGA. The CDR3 totals 18 residues. CDR3 in DNA: TGTGCCAGCAGCTTATATAGGGACAGGATCTCTGGGGCCAACGTCCTGACTTTC. It yields the protein CASSLYRDRISGANVLTF.

This clonotype was seen more than once but under ten times. The chain couples TRBV10-2 to TRBJ2-5; 7 nucleotides align to TRBD2. Germline-derived CDR1 and CDR2 are WSHSY and SAAADI. This CDR3 is built from 13 residues. Trimming cost V 7 bases and J 0 bases; bases outside gene matches: 2. CDR3 loop: CASTGGNQETQYF. CDR3 bases: TGCGCCAGCACCGGGGGGAACCAAGAGACCCAGTACTTC.

This clonotype was seen a few times. V gene TRBV20-1 combines with J gene TRBJ1-1; 7 bases agree with TRBD1. Germline V gene data show CDR1 as DFQATT and CDR2 as SNEGSKA (reference sequence). V was clipped by 5 bases and J by 0 bases; unmatched bases: 3. CDR3 length: 13 residues. CDR3 sequence (DNA): TGCAGTGCTGCGGGACAGTTGAACACTGAAGCTTTCTTT. Translating gives CSAAGQLNTEAFF.

The rearrangement joins TRBV7-2 to TRBJ1-6, with a possible D match to TRBD1 (6 bases). CDR3 size: 15 residues. CDR1 is SGHTA and CDR2 is FQGNSA in the germline V gene. Trimming removed 7 bases at V and 5 bases at J, with 15 bases between. CDR3 amino acids: CASTVQGNNNSPLHF. The CDR3 nucleotides read TGTGCCAGCACCGTACAGGGAAATAATAATTCACCCCTCCACTTT.

This chain connects TRBV5-1 to TRBJ2-5; D remains unclear. The V end lost 0 bases, the J end lost 1 base, and 13 bases lay between the germline ends. The CDR3 extends over 16 amino acids. CDR1 is SGHRS, CDR2 YFSETQ, per germline. The CDR3 DNA follows: TGCGCCAGCAGCTTGGCCGATTACACAATCCAAGAGACCCAGTACTTC. Translated: CASSLADYTIQETQYF.

This clonotype turned up a few times. The chain joins TRBV29-1 to TRBJ2-7; D might be TRBD2 (7 bases). Germline values: CDR1 SQVTM, CDR2 ANQGSEA. Trimming stripped 4 bases from V and 4 bases from J, with 11 bases between. The CDR3 consists of 12 residues. The CDR3 here is CSVARGAYEQYF. CDR3 coding DNA: TGCAGCGTTGCCCGGGGGGCGTACGAGCAGTACTTC.

The rearrangement links TRBV6-1 to TRBJ2-5; the match to TRBD2 covers 15 bases. The CDR3 loop spans 17 amino acids. The germline V gene encodes CDR1 MNHNS and CDR2 SASEGT. J gave up 4 bases and V 5 bases, and 8 bases lay outside the gene matches. CDR3 sequence: CASSRGLAGGGRETQYF. The CDR3 DNA reads TGTGCCAGCAGTCGGGGACTAGCGGGGGGAGGGAGAGAGACCCAGTACTTC.

In this sample, this clonotype turned up many times. This chain uses TRBV27 with TRBJ2-3, with D unresolved. The CDR3 loop spans 12 amino acids. In germline, CDR1 is MNHEY, CDR2 SMNVEV (reference sequence). V shed 5 bases and J shed 7 bases, with 10 bases lying between them. CDR3 sequence (DNA): TGTGCCAGCAGTCCTGGACCGAATACGCAGTATTTT. This sequence encodes CASSPGPNTQYF.

This clonotype was counted between two and nine times. This rearrangement joins TRBV4-3 to TRBJ2-3, with 8 bases lining up with TRBD1. J was trimmed by 5 bases and V by 2 bases; bases with no gene match: 9. This CDR3 comprises 16 residues. CDR1 and CDR2 (germline): LGHNA, YSLEER. The CDR3 loop is CASSQNWDRLRDTQYF. CDR3 bases: TGCGCCAGCAGCCAAAATTGGGACAGGCTTCGAGATACGCAGTATTTT.

This clonotype occurred once. V usage is TRBV7-2 and J usage is TRBJ2-7; 7 bases match TRBD1. The CDR3 is made up of 16 amino acids. Germline V gives CDR1 SGHTA, CDR2 FQGNSA. V lost 4 bases and J lost 4; bases outside the gene matches: 13. CDR3 sequence (DNA): TGTGCCAGCAGCTCTACCACGCGGACAGGAGCTTACGAGCAGTACGTC. Its protein product is CASSSTTRTGAYEQYV.

The table lists this clonotype with many counts. This chain connects TRBV5-1 to TRBJ1-6; D not certain. Between the trimmed V and J ends, which lost 1 base and 6 bases, there was a span of 20 bases. Germline V gives CDR1 SGHRS, CDR2 YFSETQ. The CDR3 runs to 18 residues. CDR3 loop: CASSLYPGNTDGNSPLHF. Written as DNA, the CDR3 is TGCGCCAGCAGCTTGTACCCCGGTAATACAGATGGTAATTCACCCCTCCACTTT.

There are many counts of this clonotype. This sequence joins TRBV6-5 and TRBJ1-5; 7 bases line up with TRBD1. The trim removed 2 bases at V and 2 bases at J, leaving 12 bases unmatched. The V gene's germline CDR1 is MNHEY and CDR2 SVGAGI. This CDR3 has 18 residues. The CDR3 DNA reads TGTGCCAGCAGTTACCCCCCCAAGACAGGGTTTGGCAATCAGCCCCAGCATTTT. Residues: CASSYPPKTGFGNQPQHF.

This clonotype was observed a handful of times. This chain joins TRBV12-3 or TRBV12-4 and TRBJ2-2; D gene unclear. V dropped 6 bases and J dropped 5 bases, with 16 bases sitting between them. The CDR3 length is 15 residues. CDR3 nucleotide sequence: TGTGCCAGCAGCCTGAACTGGGGAAGGACCGGGGAGCTGTTTTTT. This gives the protein CASSLNWGRTGELFF.

CDR3 sequence: CASSQPGTEETQYF. The CDR3 nucleotides are TGTGCCAGCAGCCAACCCGGGACAGAAGAGACCCAGTACTTC. This rearrangement joins TRBV7-9 to TRBJ2-5, with 7 bases aligning to TRBD1. CDR3 length equals 14 residues. Per germline, CDR1 SEHNR and CDR2 FQNEAQ (reference sequence). V dropped 5 bases and J dropped 3; count of bases not matched to a gene: 6.

The chain is built from TRBV2 and TRBJ1-1, with D tentatively TRBD1 (5 bases). V lost 5 bases, J lost 10 bases, and 17 bases lay in between. Germline values: CDR1 SNHLY, CDR2 FYNNEI. The CDR3 is 13 residues long. The CDR3 DNA is TGTGCCAGCAGTTTACAGGTTTCCACCCGAGCTTTCTTT. Translation: CASSLQVSTRAFF.

The chain uses TRBV11-2 and TRBJ2-4; tentatively, D is TRBD1 (6 bases). The CDR3 contains 15 residues. Germline V gene lookup returns CDR1 SGHAT and CDR2 FQNNGV. The V gene lost 7 bases and the J gene lost 4 bases, with 17 bases spanning the gap. CDR3 sequence (DNA): TGTGCCAGCACCAGGACCGGGACAAAGAAAAACATTCAGTACTTC. Its translation is CASTRTGTKKNIQYF.

This chain joins TRBV6-2 or TRBV6-3 and TRBJ1-2; tentatively, D is TRBD1 (5 bases). The CDR3 runs 15 residues. V lost 6 bases and J 4 bases, leaving 18 bases between the germline ends. The germline CDR1 and CDR2 sequences are MNHEY and SVGEGT. CDR3 region: CASSGGSTGFYGYTF. CDR3 nucleotide sequence: TGTGCCAGCAGCGGGGGGTCGACTGGGTTCTATGGCTACACCTTC.